This entry lists 24 T cell receptor beta chains sequenced from one sample in a study of post-analysis software for immune sequencing data. Findings and limits, study-wide: Relative to controls, patients had five TRBV segments at higher frequency, with TRBV5-6, TRBV5-1 and TRBV20-1 among these.

The TCR beta cDNA libraries contained unique molecular identifiers. TCRdb ran MiXCR on the PCR reads and lists one entry per CDR3 protein. The sample has 750,000 to 900,000 distinct CDR3 sequences; roughly 50% are singletons. These receptors have no known antigen. The source material was blood. All receptors derive from a girl aged 10 to 17 with multiple sclerosis.

This chain links TRBV27 with TRBJ1-2; D is ambiguous. V lost 7 bases and J lost 0, with 12 bases in between. The CDR3 consists of 14 residues. CDR1 and CDR2 (germline): MNHEY, SMNVEV (reference sequence). The CDR3 coding sequence is TGTGCCAGCAAGGTGGCGGTGACTAACTATGGCTACACCTTC. Protein: CASKVAVTNYGYTF.

V is TRBV12-3 or TRBV12-4 and J is TRBJ2-5, with TRBD2 matching 7 bases. The V gene end was trimmed by 4 bases and the J gene end by 5 bases; junction bases not matched to a gene: 7. This CDR3 region has 14 residues. CDR3 residues: CASSSGTMGETQYF. CDR3 sequence (DNA): TGTGCCAGCAGTTCCGGGACTATGGGGGAGACCCAGTACTTC.

This chain links TRBV12-3 or TRBV12-4 with TRBJ1-5; tentative D call: TRBD1 (6 bases). The CDR3 has 16 residues. Trimming left V 4 bases short and J 3 bases short, with 16 bases between. CDR3 residues: CASSSQNRALNQPQHF. In DNA form, the CDR3 reads TGTGCCAGCAGTTCTCAGAACAGGGCCCTCAATCAGCCCCAGCATTTT.

This clonotype came up a few times. The V and J genes are TRBV5-1 and TRBJ2-1, with TRBD2 identical over 15 bases. The germline CDR1 and CDR2 sequences are SGHRS and YFSETQ. The CDR3 has 22 amino acids. J lost 0 bases, V lost 0 bases, and 13 bases had no gene match. CDR3 amino acids: CASSLAGGLAGGPPSSYNEQFF. The CDR3 DNA follows: TGCGCCAGCAGCTTGGCCGGGGGACTAGCGGGAGGACCCCCAAGCTCCTACAATGAGCAGTTCTTC. The entire variable domain, with the rest obtained from reference TRBV5-1 and TRBJ2-1, is as follows: KAGVTQTPRYLIKTRGQQVTLSCSPISGHRSVSWYQQTPGQGLQFLFEYFSETQRNKGNFPGRFSGRQFSNSRSEMNVSTLELGDSALYLCASSLAGGLAGGPPSSYNEQFFGPGTRLTVL.

The gene calls are TRBV15 and TRBJ2-1; 10 positions agree with TRBD1. V lost 3 bases and J lost 5; bases outside the gene matches: 10. The CDR3 consists of 17 residues. Germline loops: CDR1 LNHNV, CDR2 YYDKDF (reference sequence). The CDR3 spells CATSRGRGTGVNNEQFF. The CDR3 nucleotides are TGTGCCACCAGCAGGGGCCGAGGGACAGGGGTCAACAATGAGCAGTTCTTC.

The genes are TRBV28 and TRBJ1-2, with a weak D call TRBD1 (6 bases). Germline CDR1 and CDR2: MDHEN and SYDVKM. The V end was cut by 3 bases, the J end by 4 bases, with 9 bases between. The CDR3 runs 13 residues. The CDR3 is CASSLQGIYGYTF. CDR3 sequence (DNA): TGTGCCAGCAGTTTGCAGGGGATCTATGGCTACACCTTC.

The CDR3 bases are TGTGCCAGCAGCCAGGCTTGGACAGGGGCAGATACGCAGTATTTT. This gives the protein CASSQAWTGADTQYF. This rearrangement joins TRBV14 to TRBJ2-3; 9 positions agree with TRBD1. In germline, CDR1 is SGHDN, CDR2 FVKESK. V lost 3 bases and J lost 4; bases outside the gene matches: 5. The CDR3 has 15 residues. The full variable domain, completed using reference TRBV14 and TRBJ2-3, is EAGVTQFPSHSVIEKGQTVTLRCDPISGHDNLYWYRRVMGKEIKFLLHFVKESKQDESGMPNNRFLAERTGGTYSTLKVQPAELEDSGVYFCASSQAWTGADTQYFGPGTRLTVL.

The CDR3 loop reads CASSLSGPPTEAFF. CDR3 in DNA: TGTGCCAGCAGTTTATCCGGACCGCCTACTGAAGCTTTCTTT. The J gene is TRBJ1-1, the V gene TRBV27; D not certain. Looked up from germline, CDR1 is MNHEY and CDR2 is SMNVEV (reference sequence). V lost 0 bases and J 5 bases, leaving 10 bases between the germline ends. This CDR3 has 14 amino acids.

The genes are TRBV7-3 and TRBJ2-1, with 7 positions matching TRBD2. Looked up from germline, CDR1 is SGHTA and CDR2 is FQGTGA. The CDR3 covers 16 residues. J gave up 3 bases and V 5 bases, and 10 bases lay outside the gene matches. DNA of the CDR3: TGTGCCAGCAGCCCTAATAGCGGGCGGGACTACAATGAGCAGTTCTTC. Residues: CASSPNSGRDYNEQFF.

The rearrangement joins TRBV27 to TRBJ1-6, with 9 bases that match TRBD1. The CDR3 spans 16 residues. Germline V CDR1 and CDR2: MNHEY, SMNVEV (reference sequence). The V gene end was trimmed by 8 bases and the J gene end by 7 bases; junction bases not matched to a gene: 12. The CDR3 loop is CASGVQGAQGNSPLHF. The CDR3 DNA reads TGTGCCAGCGGGGTACAGGGGGCGCAGGGAAATTCACCCCTCCACTTT.

V gene TRBV27 combines with J gene TRBJ2-7; D is tentatively TRBD1 or TRBD2 (5 bases each). Trimming cost V 6 bases and J 3 bases, with 18 bases left between them. Germline values: CDR1 MNHEY, CDR2 SMNVEV (reference sequence). The CDR3 is made up of 15 amino acids. This CDR3 reads CASRGAGGSHYEQYF. As DNA, the CDR3 is TGTGCCAGCAGAGGGGCAGGAGGATCCCACTACGAGCAGTACTTC.

The table lists this clonotype with a few counts. V usage is TRBV6-5 and J usage is TRBJ2-5; a possible D gene is TRBD2 (5 bases). Between the trimmed V and J ends, which lost 6 bases and 11 bases, there was a span of 25 bases. CDR1 is MNHEY and CDR2 is SVGAGI in the germline V gene. The CDR3 contains 15 residues. The CDR3 spells CASSSLGDTHNEQYF. CDR3 sequence (DNA): TGTGCCAGCAGCTCCCTGGGAGACACACACAATGAGCAGTACTTC.

V usage is TRBV7-2 and J usage is TRBJ2-3; 7 positions agree with TRBD2. The germline CDR1 and CDR2 sequences are SGHTA and FQGNSA. Unmatched junction bases numbered 9, after V lost 1 base and J lost 5 bases. The CDR3 covers 16 residues. This chain's CDR3 is CASSLGAGARIDTQYF. The CDR3 DNA sequence: TGTGCCAGCAGCTTAGGGGCGGGAGCACGTATAGATACGCAGTATTTT. The whole variable domain, filled in from reference TRBV7-2 and TRBJ2-3, reads GAGVSQSPSNKVTEKGKDVELRCDPISGHTALYWYRQSLGQGLEFLIYFQGNSAPDKSGLPSDRFSAERTGGSVSTLTIQRTQQEDSAVYLCASSLGAGARIDTQYFGPGTRLTVL.

V gene TRBV4-2 combines with J gene TRBJ2-7, with 8 bases matching TRBD2. The CDR3 contains 16 residues. The germline V gene has CDR1 LGHNA and CDR2 YNFKEQ. Unmatched junction bases numbered 6, after V lost 0 bases and J lost 2 bases. CDR3 residues: CASSQEWGLGTYEQYF. Here the CDR3 DNA reads TGTGCCAGCAGCCAAGAGTGGGGACTAGGCACCTACGAGCAGTACTTC.

This chain connects TRBV20-1 to TRBJ1-4; possible D gene TRBD1, 6 bases. The length of the CDR3 is 18 residues. The V end was cut by 0 bases, the J end by 7 bases, with 24 bases between. Germline CDR1 DFQATT, CDR2 SNEGSKA (reference sequence). The CDR3 region is CSARDRPAGAGGGEKLFF. In nucleotides, the CDR3 is TGCAGTGCTAGAGATCGCCCGGCCGGGGCGGGGGGCGGTGAAAAACTGTTTTTT.

This clonotype was observed a handful of times. In DNA, the CDR3 is TGTGCCAGCAGCTTTTCGCGGGACAATGAGCAGTTCTTC. Its translation is CASSFSRDNEQFF. The rearrangement joins TRBV7-3 to TRBJ2-1, with a possible D match to TRBD2 (5 bases). V was cut by 3 bases and J by 5 bases, with 8 bases left in between. The CDR3 runs 13 residues. Germline values: CDR1 SGHTA, CDR2 FQGTGA.

The chain employs TRBV6-2 or TRBV6-3 and TRBJ2-3; 10 bases agree with TRBD2. Looked up from germline, CDR1 is MNHEY and CDR2 is SVGEGT. The CDR3 is 16 residues long. Trimming at V came to 8 bases and at J to 4 bases, leaving 12 bases not matched to a gene. The CDR3 is CASLRGTSGNADTQYF. In DNA form, the CDR3 reads TGTGCCAGCCTTAGAGGTACTAGCGGGAACGCAGATACGCAGTATTTT.

The chain recombines TRBV6-1 with TRBJ1-1; D not certain. CDR1 and CDR2 (germline): MNHNS, SASEGT. The CDR3 is 13 residues long. Trimming shortened V by 3 bases and J by 2 bases, and 7 bases separated the two germline ends. CDR3 region: CASSDGRNTEAFF. Written as DNA, the CDR3 is TGTGCCAGCAGTGACGGCAGAAACACTGAAGCTTTCTTT.

Points on this clonotype: At one boundary the junction diverges from the germline segment, which might be a read error. The rearrangement uses TRBV12-3 or TRBV12-4 and TRBJ1-2, with 7 positions matching TRBD1. The length of the CDR3 is 14 residues. The CDR3 coding sequence is TGTGCCAGCAACACCGACAGGGAGAACTATGGCCACACCTTC. Residues: CASNTDRENYGHTF.

This clonotype was detected once. V and J are TRBV11-3 and TRBJ2-1; 7 positions match TRBD1. Germline-derived CDR1 and CDR2 are SGHNT and YENEEA. V was clipped by 5 bases and J by 5 bases; unmatched bases: 9. This CDR3 is built from 15 residues. The CDR3 DNA is TGTGCCAGCAGCCCGGAGACAGGGAGAAACAATGAGCAGTTCTTC. As protein: CASSPETGRNNEQFF.

This clonotype was seen more than once but under ten times. The CDR3 loop is CASLNEEASISSGANVLTF. The CDR3 region has the DNA TGTGCCAGCCTGAACGAGGAGGCATCCATCAGCTCTGGGGCCAACGTCCTGACTTTC. The rearrangement uses TRBV25-1 and TRBJ2-6; TRBD2 might be the D (5 bases). Germline CDR1 is MGHDK and CDR2 is SYGVNS. This CDR3 has 19 residues. Trimming left V 8 bases short and J 0 bases short, with 23 bases between.

This clonotype turned up a few times. This rearrangement joins TRBV2 to TRBJ2-1, with D possibly matching TRBD1 (5 bases). V was pared by 6 bases and J by 10 bases, with 13 bases between. CDR3 length: 12 amino acids. CDR1 is SNHLY, CDR2 FYNNEI, per germline. The CDR3 loop reads CASRDLHREQFF. CDR3 DNA: TGTGCCAGCAGGGACCTCCACAGGGAGCAGTTCTTC.

This chain connects TRBV29-1 to TRBJ2-3, with 7 bases that match TRBD1. CDR1 and CDR2 from the germline V gene are SQVTM and ANQGSEA. The CDR3 runs to 15 residues. The V segment lost 0 bases and the J segment 2 bases; nucleotides outside the gene matches: 5. The CDR3 reads CSVEDPGQITDTQYF. CDR3 coding DNA: TGCAGCGTTGAAGATCCGGGACAGATCACAGATACGCAGTATTTT.

This clonotype was picked up a small number of times. The chain links TRBV6-6 to TRBJ2-4; TRBD1 is a possible D gene (6 bases). With the DNA end fitting TRBJ2-7 better, the J assignment may be wrong. Germline assignment: CDR1 MNHNY and CDR2 SVGAGI (reference sequence). The CDR3 totals 12 residues. CDR3 in amino acids: CASREDSGEQYF. In nucleotides, the CDR3 is TGTGCCAGCAGGGAGGACAGCGGCGAGCAGTACTTC.